A selection of T cell receptor beta chains follows, all from one sample in a study of blood T cell repertoires in COVID-19. Some clones are missing from TCRdb's copy, which holds only in-frame ones; the method was immunoSEQ multiplex PCR. The repertoire consists of roughly 330,000 clones, with about 87% occurring once and the leading ten covering over 4.5%. Sample: PBMCs or T cells enriched from blood (not recorded which). These TCRs come from a man in his thirties or forties who had recovered from COVID-19. Both conserved end residues are part of each CDR3. D genes are given only for firm matches. Only part of the rows carry a size: once, few, many, or a class if the clone is expanded.

>TRBJ2-1|.|TRBD2|16|TRBV19
CASSMERGPSYNEQFF
TGTGCCAGTAGTATGGAGCGGGGCCCCTCCTACAATGAGCAGTTCTTC
>TRBJ2-7|.|.|13|TRBV12-3/TRBV12-4
CASSSGSTYEQYF
TGTGCCAGCAGTTCGGGATCTACCTACGAGCAGTACTTC
>TRBJ2-3|.|TRBD2|14|TRBV10-3
CAIRGGGTTDTQYF
TGTGCCATCAGGGGCGGGGGGACCACAGATACGCAGTATTTT
>TRBJ1-3|.|.|16|TRBV3-1/TRBV3-2
CASSQDGQASGNTIYF
TGTGCCAGCAGCCAAGATGGACAAGCCTCTGGAAACACCATATATTTT
>TRBJ2-7|.|TRBD1|15|TRBV6-6
CASSYATGGMHEQYF
TGTGCCAGCAGTTACGCGACAGGGGGTATGCACGAGCAGTACTTC
>TRBJ2-5|.|.|14|TRBV30
CAWSVGQGQETQYF
TGTGCCTGGAGTGTTGGTCAGGGCCAAGAGACCCAGTACTTC
>TRBJ2-7|.|.|14|TRBV11-2
CASSLNMEYAEQYF
TGTGCCAGCAGCTTAAATATGGAGTACGCCGAGCAGTACTTC
>TRBJ2-1|.|TRBD1|16|TRBV4-1
CASSQGRGQSHNEQFF
TGCGCCAGCAGCCAAGGCAGGGGACAGTCCCACAATGAGCAGTTCTTC
>TRBJ2-2|.|.|16|TRBV14
CASSQAIGRGTGELFF
TGTGCCAGCAGCCAAGCGATCGGCAGAGGGACCGGGGAGCTGTTTTTT
>TRBJ1-3|.|.|14|TRBV30
CAWSEGLPGNTIYF
TGTGCCTGGAGTGAGGGGCTACCCGGAAACACCATATATTTT
>TRBJ2-3|.|.|15|TRBV28
CASSLIGASTDTQYF
TGTGCCAGCAGTTTAATAGGGGCGAGCACAGATACGCAGTATTTT
>TRBJ1-4|once|TRBD1|14|TRBV19
CASRTGGSGEKLFF
TGTGCCAGTAGGACAGGGGGCAGCGGTGAAAAACTGTTTTTT
>TRBJ2-1|.|.|16|TRBV6-5
CASSYSSESSYNEQFF
TGTGCCAGCAGTTACTCGTCGGAGAGCTCCTACAATGAGCAGTTCTTC
>TRBJ1-5|.|.|15|TRBV19
CASSLAPYSNQPQHF
TGTGCCAGTAGTCTTGCGCCTTATAGCAATCAGCCCCAGCATTTT
>TRBJ2-1|.|TRBD2|14|TRBV25-1
CASSAGLAGDEQFF
TGTGCCAGCAGTGCGGGACTAGCGGGGGATGAGCAGTTCTTC
>TRBJ1-2|.|.|12|TRBV19
CASSSSNYGYTF
TGTGCCAGTAGTTCCTCTAACTATGGCTACACCTTC
>TRBJ1-3|once|.|14|TRBV5-1
CASSLGGFGNTIYF
TGCGCCAGCAGCTTGGGCGGCTTTGGAAACACCATATATTTT
>TRBJ1-5|.|TRBD1|18|TRBV4-1
CASSQRGDSGQGYQPQHF
TGCGCCAGCAGCCAAAGGGGTGACTCTGGACAGGGGTATCAGCCCCAGCATTTT
>TRBJ2-1|.|.|16|TRBV6-1
CASSEAFEGSYNEQFF
TGTGCCAGCAGTGAAGCTTTCGAGGGCTCCTACAATGAGCAGTTCTTC
>TRBJ2-4|.|.|16|TRBV7-9
CASSFELGAVGNIQYF
TGTGCCAGCAGCTTTGAACTGGGGGCGGTTGGGAACATTCAGTACTTC
>TRBJ2-2|.|.|15|TRBV20-1
CSASKVTTGSGELFF
TGCAGTGCTAGTAAAGTGACAACAGGATCCGGGGAGCTGTTTTTT
>TRBJ1-5|few|.|13|TRBV29-1
CSVEGGPNQPQHF
TGCAGCGTTGAGGGGGGGCCGAATCAGCCCCAGCATTTT
>TRBJ2-5|.|.|14|TRBV19
CASSPPSPAETQYF
TGTGCCAGTAGTCCCCCAAGCCCTGCGGAGACCCAGTACTTC
>TRBJ2-1|.|.|13|TRBV12-3/TRBV12-4
CASIGAGDNEQFF
TGTGCCAGCATTGGGGCAGGGGACAATGAGCAGTTCTTC
>TRBJ1-3|.|.|15|TRBV27
CASSSTGISGNTIYF
TGTGCCAGCAGTTCCACAGGGATCTCTGGAAACACCATATATTTT
>TRBJ2-7|.|.|15|TRBV7-8
CASSLEGGGSYEQYF
TGTGCCAGCAGCTTAGAAGGGGGAGGGAGCTACGAGCAGTACTTC
>TRBJ1-1|.|.|14|TRBV2
CASSEDLANTEAFF
TGTGCCAGCAGTGAAGATCTAGCGAACACTGAAGCTTTCTTT
>TRBJ2-2|.|.|12|TRBV3-1/TRBV3-2
CASKDTTGELFF
TGTGCCAGCAAGGACACCACCGGGGAGCTGTTTTTT
>TRBJ2-2|.|TRBD1|14|TRBV2
CARRATGGTGELFF
TGTGCCAGAAGAGCGACAGGGGGGACCGGGGAGCTGTTTTTT
>TRBJ2-1|.|.|14|TRBV28
CASRQGGPNNEQFF
TGTGCCAGCCGTCAGGGGGGCCCGAACAATGAGCAGTTCTTC
>TRBJ1-6|.|.|13|TRBV6-1
CASSDQGMIPLHF
TGTGCCAGCAGTGATCAGGGCATGATTCCCCTCCACTTT
>TRBJ2-7|once|.|13|TRBV3-1/TRBV3-2
CASRRTDSYEQYF
TGTGCCAGCCGTCGGACAGACTCCTACGAGCAGTACTTC
>TRBJ1-1|.|.|15|TRBV24-1
CATSASGLLNTEAFF
TGTGCCACCAGTGCCTCGGGACTTCTGAACACTGAAGCTTTCTTT
>TRBJ2-5|.|.|15|TRBV9
CASSEDSVFLGAQYF
TGTGCCAGCAGCGAGGACAGTGTGTTTCTAGGGGCCCAGTACTTC
>TRBJ1-2|.|.|13|TRBV12-3/TRBV12-4
CASSTAKIYGYTF
TGTGCCAGCAGTACAGCCAAAATCTATGGCTACACCTTC
>TRBJ2-2|.|.|15|TRBV15
CATSRDRGRSGELFF
TGTGCCACCAGCAGAGACAGGGGTAGGAGCGGGGAGCTGTTTTTT
>TRBJ2-5|.|.|13|TRBV28
CASSLGGTETQYF
TGTGCCAGCAGTTTGGGGGGAACGGAGACCCAGTACTTC
>TRBJ2-5|.|.|13|TRBV28
CASRVPMEETQYF
TGTGCCAGCAGGGTACCTATGGAAGAGACCCAGTACTTC
>TRBJ2-7|.|.|12|TRBV6-1
CASSETRWEQYF
TGTGCCAGCAGTGAAACGAGATGGGAGCAGTACTTC
>TRBJ2-1|.|TRBD2|14|TRBV2
CASSGGLAGAEQFF
TGTGCCAGCAGTGGGGGACTAGCGGGGGCCGAGCAGTTCTTC
>TRBJ1-5|.|TRBD1|13|TRBV9
CASSETGSQPQHF
TGTGCCAGCAGCGAGACAGGGAGTCAGCCCCAGCATTTT
>TRBJ2-2|.|TRBD1|16|TRBV27
CASSSRDRVGTGELFF
TGTGCCAGCAGTTCTCGGGACAGGGTTGGGACCGGGGAGCTGTTTTTT
>TRBJ2-5|.|TRBD2|15|TRBV5-1
CASGTSGGPQETQYF
TGCGCCAGCGGGACTAGCGGGGGGCCTCAAGAGACCCAGTACTTC
>TRBJ2-1|.|TRBD2|14|TRBV19
CASNGGGIYNEQFF
TGTGCCAGCAACGGGGGGGGCATCTACAATGAGCAGTTCTTC
>TRBJ1-2|.|.|15|TRBV11-2
CASSLVSGRVYGYTF
TGTGCCAGCAGCTTAGTATCGGGCAGGGTCTATGGCTACACCTTC
>TRBJ2-3|.|TRBD2|19|TRBV4-2
CASSQDGLAGTESTDTQYF
TGTGCCAGCAGCCAAGATGGTCTAGCGGGGACTGAGAGCACAGATACGCAGTATTTT
>TRBJ2-5|.|.|12|TRBV27
CASSSEPGTQYF
TGTGCCAGCAGTTCCGAGCCGGGGACCCAGTACTTC
>TRBJ2-7|.|TRBD1|15|TRBV7-8
CASSPRTGRRYEQYF
TGTGCCAGCAGCCCGCGGACAGGGAGACGATACGAGCAGTACTTC
>TRBJ2-7|.|TRBD1|14|TRBV28
CASRAGGSGIEQYF
TGTGCCAGCAGGGCAGGGGGTAGTGGGATCGAGCAGTACTTC
>TRBJ2-7|.|.|14|TRBV19
CASSIGQGTHEQYF
TGTGCCAGTAGTATAGGGCAGGGGACCCACGAGCAGTACTTC
>TRBJ1-1|.|TRBD1|13|TRBV6-5
CASRTQGNPEAFF
TGTGCCAGCAGGACACAGGGGAACCCTGAAGCTTTCTTT
>TRBJ1-5|.|.|14|TRBV28
CASRDSYSNQPQHF
TGTGCCAGCAGGGACAGCTATAGCAATCAGCCCCAGCATTTT
>TRBJ2-7|.|.|14|TRBV7-3
CASSRGHRVGEQYF
TGTGCCAGCAGCAGAGGCCACAGGGTAGGCGAGCAGTACTTC
>TRBJ1-2|.|.|12|TRBV12-3/TRBV12-4
CASSSQGSGYTF
TGTGCCAGCAGTTCCCAGGGGTCTGGCTACACCTTC